The clone carrying this T cell receptor beta chain came up many times. Its matching antigen is unknown. The data stem from a study of regulatory T cells in long-lasting Graves disease. Study-level points and caveats: TRBV28, TRBJ1-2 and TRBJ2-5 emerged as the favored segments in persistent disease.

J was trimmed by 3 bases and V by 5 bases; bases with no gene match: 6. This CDR3 has 14 amino acids. Germline CDR1 SGHVS, CDR2 FNYEAQ. The sample's time point: newly diagnosed GD, antithyroid drugs for less than 3 months. PBMCs were the source of the RNA used for TCR sequencing. CDR3-region Arm-PCR and iRepertoire HTBI primers produced the TCR beta libraries. One entry per CDR3 protein, called by TCRdb with MiXCR from the multiplex PCR reads. In the table there are 400,000 to 500,000 distinct CDR3 sequences, about 15% of which are singletons. These data were also reused for a study on T cells in Graves' hyperthyroidism and ophthalmopathy. Turning to that study: First-round RT-PCR of the TCR CDR3 relied on the HTBI primer set.

The V gene is TRBV7-6, the J gene TRBJ2-7; TRBD2 agrees at 8 bases. The TCR was taken from a woman between 50 and 59 years old with Graves disease. Sequences were derived from peripheral blood mononuclear cells (PBMCs), sampled at new diagnosis, from a patient treated with antithyroid drugs. CDR3 sequence reads: CASSPGLVYYEQYF. The CDR3 nucleotides read TGTGCCAGCAGCCCGGGACTAGTGTACTACGAGCAGTACTTC.